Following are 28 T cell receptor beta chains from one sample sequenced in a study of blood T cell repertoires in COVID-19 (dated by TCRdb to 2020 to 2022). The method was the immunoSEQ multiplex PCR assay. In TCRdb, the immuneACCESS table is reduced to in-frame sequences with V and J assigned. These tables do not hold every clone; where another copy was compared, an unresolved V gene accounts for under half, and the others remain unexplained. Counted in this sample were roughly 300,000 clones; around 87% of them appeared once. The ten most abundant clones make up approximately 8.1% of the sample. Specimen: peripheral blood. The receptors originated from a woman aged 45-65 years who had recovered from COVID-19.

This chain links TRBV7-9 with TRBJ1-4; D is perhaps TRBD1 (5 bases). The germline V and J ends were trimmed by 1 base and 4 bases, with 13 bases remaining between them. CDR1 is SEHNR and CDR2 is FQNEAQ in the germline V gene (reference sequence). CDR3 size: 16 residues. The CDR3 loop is CASSLGSGAGNEKLFF. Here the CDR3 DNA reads TGTGCCAGCAGCTTAGGGAGTGGGGCTGGTAATGAAAAACTGTTTTTT.

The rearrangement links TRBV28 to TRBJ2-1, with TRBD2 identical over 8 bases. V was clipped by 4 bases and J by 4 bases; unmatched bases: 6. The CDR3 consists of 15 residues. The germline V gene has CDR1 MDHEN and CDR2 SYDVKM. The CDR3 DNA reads TGTGCCAGCAGTTCCAGGTTAGCGGGATACAATGAGCAGTTCTTC. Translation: CASSSRLAGYNEQFF.

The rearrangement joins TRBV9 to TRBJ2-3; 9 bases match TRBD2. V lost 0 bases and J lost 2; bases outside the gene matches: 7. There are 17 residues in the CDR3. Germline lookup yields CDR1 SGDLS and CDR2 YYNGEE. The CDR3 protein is CASSVGGGTSPTDTQYF. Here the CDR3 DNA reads TGTGCCAGCAGCGTAGGGGGGGGGACTAGCCCCACAGATACGCAGTATTTT.

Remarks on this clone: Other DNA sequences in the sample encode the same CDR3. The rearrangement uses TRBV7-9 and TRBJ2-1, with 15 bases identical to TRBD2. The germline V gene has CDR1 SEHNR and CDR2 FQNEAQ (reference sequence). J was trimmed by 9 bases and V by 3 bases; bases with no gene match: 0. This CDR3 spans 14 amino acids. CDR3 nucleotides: TGTGCCAGCAGCTTGGGACTAGCGGGAGGTGAGCAGTTCTTC. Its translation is CASSLGLAGGEQFF.

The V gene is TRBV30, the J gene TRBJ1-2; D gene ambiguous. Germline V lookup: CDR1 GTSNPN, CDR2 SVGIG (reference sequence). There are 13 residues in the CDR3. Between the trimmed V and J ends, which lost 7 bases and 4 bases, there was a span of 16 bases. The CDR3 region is CALFFSDGYGYTF. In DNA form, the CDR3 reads TGTGCCTTATTTTTCAGCGACGGCTATGGCTACACCTTC.

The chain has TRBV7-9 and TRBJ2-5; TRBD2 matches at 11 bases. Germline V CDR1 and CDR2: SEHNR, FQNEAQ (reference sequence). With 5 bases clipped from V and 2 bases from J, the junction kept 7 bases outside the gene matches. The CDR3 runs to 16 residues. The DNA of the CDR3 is TGTGCCAGCAGCCTAGGACTAGCGGGTATTCAAGAGACCCAGTACTTC. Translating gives CASSLGLAGIQETQYF.

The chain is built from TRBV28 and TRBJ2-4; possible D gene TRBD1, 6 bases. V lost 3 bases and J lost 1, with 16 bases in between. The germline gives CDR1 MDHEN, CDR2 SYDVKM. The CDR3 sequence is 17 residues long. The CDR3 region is CASSFHRARVAKNIQYF. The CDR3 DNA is TGTGCCAGCAGTTTCCACAGGGCGCGAGTGGCCAAAAACATTCAGTACTTC.

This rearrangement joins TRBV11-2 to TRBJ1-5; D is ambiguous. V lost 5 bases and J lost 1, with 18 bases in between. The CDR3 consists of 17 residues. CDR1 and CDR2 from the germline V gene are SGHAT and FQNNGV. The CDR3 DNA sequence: TGTGCCAGCAGCGAGGGTTCAAGCTATGGGAGCAATCAGCCCCAGCATTTT. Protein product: CASSEGSSYGSNQPQHF.

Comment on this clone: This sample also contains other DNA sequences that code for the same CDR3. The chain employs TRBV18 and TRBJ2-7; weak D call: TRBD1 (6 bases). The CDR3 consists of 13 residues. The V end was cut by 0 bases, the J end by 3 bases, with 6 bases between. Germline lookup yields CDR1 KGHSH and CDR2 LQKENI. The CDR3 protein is CASSPPGGYEQYF. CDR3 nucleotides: TGTGCCAGCTCACCACCAGGGGGCTACGAGCAGTACTTC. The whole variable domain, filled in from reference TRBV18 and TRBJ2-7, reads NAGVMQNPRHLVRRRGQEARLRCSPMKGHSHVYWYRQLPEEGLKFMVYLQKENIIDESGMPKERFSAEFPKEGPSILRIQQVVRGDSAAYFCASSPPGGYEQYFGPGTRLTVT.

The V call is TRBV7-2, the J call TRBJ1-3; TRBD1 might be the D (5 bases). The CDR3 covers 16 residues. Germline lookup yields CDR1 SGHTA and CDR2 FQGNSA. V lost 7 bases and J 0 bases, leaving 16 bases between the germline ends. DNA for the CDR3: TGTGCCAGCACCCCGGGCGGGGGGGGCTCTGGAAACACCATATATTTT. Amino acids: CASTPGGGGSGNTIYF. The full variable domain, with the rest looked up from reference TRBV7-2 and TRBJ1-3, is GAGVSQSPSNKVTEKGKDVELRCDPISGHTALYWYRQSLGQGLEFLIYFQGNSAPDKSGLPSDRFSAERTGGSVSTLTIQRTQQEDSAVYLCASTPGGGGSGNTIYFGEGSWLTVV.

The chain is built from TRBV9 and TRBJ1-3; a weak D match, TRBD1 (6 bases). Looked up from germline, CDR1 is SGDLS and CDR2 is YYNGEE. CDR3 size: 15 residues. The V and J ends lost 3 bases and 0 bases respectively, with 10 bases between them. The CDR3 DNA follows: TGTGCCAGCAGCGATACAGGGTACTCTGGAAACACCATATATTTT. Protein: CASSDTGYSGNTIYF.

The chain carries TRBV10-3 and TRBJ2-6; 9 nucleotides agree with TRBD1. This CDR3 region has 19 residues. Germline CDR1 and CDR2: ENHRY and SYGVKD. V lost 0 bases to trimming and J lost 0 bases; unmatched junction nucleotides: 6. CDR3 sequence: CAISESLGQGSSGANVLTF. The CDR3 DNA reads TGTGCCATCAGTGAGTCCTTAGGACAGGGGAGCTCTGGGGCCAACGTCCTGACTTTC.

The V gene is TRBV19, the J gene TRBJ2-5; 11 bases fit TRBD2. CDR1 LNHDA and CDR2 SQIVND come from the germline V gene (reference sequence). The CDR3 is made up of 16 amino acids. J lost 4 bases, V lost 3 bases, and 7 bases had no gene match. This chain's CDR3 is CASSIGLAGGPETQYF. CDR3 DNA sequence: TGTGCCAGTAGTATTGGTCTAGCGGGGGGACCAGAGACCCAGTACTTC.

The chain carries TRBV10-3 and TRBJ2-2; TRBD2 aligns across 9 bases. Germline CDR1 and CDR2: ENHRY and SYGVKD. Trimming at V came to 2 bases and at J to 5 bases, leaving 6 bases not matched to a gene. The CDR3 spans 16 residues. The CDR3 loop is CAISERSGGSTGELFF. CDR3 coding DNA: TGTGCCATCAGTGAGCGGAGCGGGGGGAGTACCGGGGAGCTGTTTTTT.

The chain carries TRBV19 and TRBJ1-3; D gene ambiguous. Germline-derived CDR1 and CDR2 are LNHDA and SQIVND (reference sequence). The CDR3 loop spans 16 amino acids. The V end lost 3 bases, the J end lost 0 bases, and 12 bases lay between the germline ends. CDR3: CASSIGDRISGNTIYF. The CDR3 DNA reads TGTGCCAGTAGTATCGGAGACCGCATCTCTGGAAACACCATATATTTT.

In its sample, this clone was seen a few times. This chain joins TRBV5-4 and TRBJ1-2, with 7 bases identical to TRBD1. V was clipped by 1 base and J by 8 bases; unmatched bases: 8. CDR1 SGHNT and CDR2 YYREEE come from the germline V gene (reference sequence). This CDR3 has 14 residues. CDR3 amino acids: CASSLIQGVRGYTF. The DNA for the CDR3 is TGTGCCAGCAGCTTGATTCAGGGGGTGAGAGGCTACACCTTC.

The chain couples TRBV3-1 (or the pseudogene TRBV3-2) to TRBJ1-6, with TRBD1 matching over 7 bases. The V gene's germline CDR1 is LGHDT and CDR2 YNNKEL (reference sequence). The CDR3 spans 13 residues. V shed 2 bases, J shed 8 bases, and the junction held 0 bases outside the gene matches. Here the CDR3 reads CASSQQGDSPLHF. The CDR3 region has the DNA TGTGCCAGCAGCCAACAGGGGGATTCACCCCTCCACTTT.

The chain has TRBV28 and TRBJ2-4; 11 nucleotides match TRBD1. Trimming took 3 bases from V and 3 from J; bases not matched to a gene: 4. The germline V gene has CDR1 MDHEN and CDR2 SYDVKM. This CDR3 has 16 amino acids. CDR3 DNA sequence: TGTGCCAGCAGTTTTGCCGGGACAGGGGGCAAAAACATTCAGTACTTC. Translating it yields CASSFAGTGGKNIQYF. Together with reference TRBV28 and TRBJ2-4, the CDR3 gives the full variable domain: DVKVTQSSRYLVKRTGEKVFLECVQDMDHENMFWYRQDPGLGLRLIYFSYDVKMKEKGDIPEGYSVSREKKERFSLILESASTNQTSMYLCASSFAGTGGKNIQYFGAGTRLSVL.

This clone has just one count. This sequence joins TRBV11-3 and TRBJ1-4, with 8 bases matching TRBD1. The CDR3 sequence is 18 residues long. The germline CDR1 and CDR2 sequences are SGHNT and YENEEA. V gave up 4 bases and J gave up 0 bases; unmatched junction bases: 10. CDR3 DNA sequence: TGTGCCAGCAGCTGTCCGGACAGGGCGGATGCAACTAATGAAAAACTGTTTTTT. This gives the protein CASSCPDRADATNEKLFF. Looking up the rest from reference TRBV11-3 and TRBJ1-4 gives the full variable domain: EAGVVQSPRYKIIEKKQPVAFWCNPISGHNTLYWYLQNLGQGPELLIRYENEEAVDDSQLPKDRFSAERLKGVDSTLKIQPAELGDSAVYLCASSCPDRADATNEKLFFGSGTQLSVL.

For the CDR3, the DNA is TGTGCCTGGAGTGTCGGTAAGACTAGCGAGCAGTTCTTC. Its protein is CAWSVGKTSEQFF. The V gene is TRBV30, the J gene TRBJ2-1, with 7 bases identical to TRBD2. The CDR3 covers 13 residues. The germline V gene has CDR1 GTSNPN and CDR2 SVGIG (reference sequence). V lost 0 bases to trimming and J lost 10 bases; unmatched junction nucleotides: 6. Full variable domain (outside the CDR3, taken from reference TRBV30 and TRBJ2-1): SQTIHQWPATLVQPVGSPLSLECTVEGTSNPNLYWYRQAAGRGLQLLFYSVGIGQISSEVPQNLSASRPQDRQFILSSKKLLLSDSGFYLCAWSVGKTSEQFFGPGTRLTVL.

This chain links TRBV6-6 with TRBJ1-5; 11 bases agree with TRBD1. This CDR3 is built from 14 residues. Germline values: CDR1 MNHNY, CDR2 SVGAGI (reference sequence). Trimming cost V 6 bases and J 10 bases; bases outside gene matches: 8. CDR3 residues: CASRRGQGAPPQHF. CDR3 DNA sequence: TGTGCCAGCAGGAGAGGACAGGGGGCCCCCCCCCAGCATTTT.

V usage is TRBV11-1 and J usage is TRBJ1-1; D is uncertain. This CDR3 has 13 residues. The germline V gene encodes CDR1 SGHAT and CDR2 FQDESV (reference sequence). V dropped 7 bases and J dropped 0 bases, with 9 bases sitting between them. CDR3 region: CASTLRMNTEAFF. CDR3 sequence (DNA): TGTGCCAGCACCCTCAGGATGAACACTGAAGCTTTCTTT. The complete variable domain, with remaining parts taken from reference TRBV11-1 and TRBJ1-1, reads EAEVAQSPRYKITEKSQAVAFWCDPISGHATLYWYRQILGQGPELLVQFQDESVVDDSQLPKDRFSAERLKGVDSTLKIQPAELGDSAMYLCASTLRMNTEAFFGQGTRLTVV.

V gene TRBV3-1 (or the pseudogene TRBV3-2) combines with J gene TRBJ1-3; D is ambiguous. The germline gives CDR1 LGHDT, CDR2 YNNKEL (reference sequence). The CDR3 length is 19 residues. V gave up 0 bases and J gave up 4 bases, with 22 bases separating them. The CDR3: CASSQDYPSNFNSGNTIYF. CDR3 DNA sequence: TGTGCCAGCAGCCAAGATTACCCCTCAAACTTCAACTCCGGAAACACCATATATTTT.

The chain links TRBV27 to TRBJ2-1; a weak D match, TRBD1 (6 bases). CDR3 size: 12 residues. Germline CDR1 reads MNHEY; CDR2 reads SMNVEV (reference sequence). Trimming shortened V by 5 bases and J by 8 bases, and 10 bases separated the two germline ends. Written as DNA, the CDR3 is TGTGCCAGCAGTACAGGGATCGATGAGCAGTTCTTC. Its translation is CASSTGIDEQFF.

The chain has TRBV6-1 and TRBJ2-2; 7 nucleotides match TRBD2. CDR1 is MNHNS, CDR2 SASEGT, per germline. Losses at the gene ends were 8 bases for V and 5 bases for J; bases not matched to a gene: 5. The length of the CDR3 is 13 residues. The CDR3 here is CASGASGTGELFF. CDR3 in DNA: TGTGCCAGCGGTGCTAGCGGAACCGGGGAGCTGTTTTTT.

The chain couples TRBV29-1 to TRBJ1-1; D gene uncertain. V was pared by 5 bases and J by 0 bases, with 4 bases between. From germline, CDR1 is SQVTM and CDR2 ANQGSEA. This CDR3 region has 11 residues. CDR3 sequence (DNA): TGCAGCGTTTCGGTGAACACTGAAGCTTTCTTT. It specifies CSVSVNTEAFF.

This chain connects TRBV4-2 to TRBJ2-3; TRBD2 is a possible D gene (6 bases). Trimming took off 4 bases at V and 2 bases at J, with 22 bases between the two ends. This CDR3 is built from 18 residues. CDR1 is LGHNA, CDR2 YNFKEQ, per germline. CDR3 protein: CASSRLGGLKTTTDTQYF. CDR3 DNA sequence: TGTGCCAGCAGCCGGCTCGGGGGACTCAAGACGACCACAGATACGCAGTATTTT.

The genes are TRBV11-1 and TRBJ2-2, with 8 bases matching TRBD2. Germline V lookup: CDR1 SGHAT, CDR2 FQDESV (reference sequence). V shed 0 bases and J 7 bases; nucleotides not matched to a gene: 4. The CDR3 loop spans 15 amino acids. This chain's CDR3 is CASSLAGRVNGELFF. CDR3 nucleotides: TGTGCCAGCAGCTTAGCCGGGAGGGTGAACGGGGAGCTGTTTTTT.